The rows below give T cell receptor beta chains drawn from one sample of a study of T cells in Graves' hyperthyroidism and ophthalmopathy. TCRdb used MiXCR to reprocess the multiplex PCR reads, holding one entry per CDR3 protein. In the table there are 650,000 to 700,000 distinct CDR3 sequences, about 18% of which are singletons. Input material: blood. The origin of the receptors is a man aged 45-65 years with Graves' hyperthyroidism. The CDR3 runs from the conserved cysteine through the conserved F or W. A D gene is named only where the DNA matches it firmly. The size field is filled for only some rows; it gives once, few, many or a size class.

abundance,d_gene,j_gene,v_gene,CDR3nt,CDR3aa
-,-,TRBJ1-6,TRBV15,TGTGCCACCAGCAGAGTACGGACAGCGGGAAATTCACCCCTCCACTTT,CATSRVRTAGNSPLHF
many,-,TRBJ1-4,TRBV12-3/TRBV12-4,TGTGCCAGCAATAGACCCAATGAAAAACTGTTTTTT,CASNRPNEKLFF
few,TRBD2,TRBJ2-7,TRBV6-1,TGTGCCAGCAGTCAATCAGCGGGAGTTGGCTACGAGCAGTACTTC,CASSQSAGVGYEQYF
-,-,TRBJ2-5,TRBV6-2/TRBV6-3,TGTGCCAGCAGTTACCTCGCACAGAAAGAGACCCAGTACTTC,CASSYLAQKETQYF
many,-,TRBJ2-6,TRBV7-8,TGTGCCAGCAGCTTAAGCGAGGGGAAAGGGGCCAACGTCCTGACTTTC,CASSLSEGKGANVLTF
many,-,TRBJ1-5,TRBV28,TGTGCCAGCAGCCCGAACAGGAAGGGCAATCAGCCCCAGCATTTT,CASSPNRKGNQPQHF
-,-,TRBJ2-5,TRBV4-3,TGCGCCAGCAGCCACTCGACAAGTCCGTTGGGGACCCAGTACTTC,CASSHSTSPLGTQYF
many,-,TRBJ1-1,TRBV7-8,TGTGCCAGCAGCGATAGGGGGTGGAATGGCACTGAAGCTTTCTTT,CASSDRGWNGTEAFF
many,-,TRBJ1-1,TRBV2,TGTGCCAGCAGTGAAACCAGCATGGGGACTGAAGCTTTCTTT,CASSETSMGTEAFF
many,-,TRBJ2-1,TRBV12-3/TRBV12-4,TGTGCCAGCAGTGGGGGTTCGGTATCGAGCTCCTACAATGAGCAGTTCTTC,CASSGGSVSSSYNEQFF
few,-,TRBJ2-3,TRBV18,TGTGCCAGCTCACTACGGGGCGGGACAGGCACAGATACGCAGTATTTT,CASSLRGGTGTDTQYF
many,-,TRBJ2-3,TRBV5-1,TGCGCCAGCAGCTTGGAGATTTCCGGCGGTAGCACAGATACGCAGTATTTT,CASSLEISGGSTDTQYF
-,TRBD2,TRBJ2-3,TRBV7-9,TGTGCCAGCAGCTCTCTCCCGGGACTAGCGGGAGAGGGCACGCAGTATTTT,CASSSLPGLAGEGTQYF
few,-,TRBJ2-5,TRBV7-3,TGTGCCAGCAGCTTAACGGGGACGGACTGGGGCAAAGAGACCCAGTACTTC,CASSLTGTDWGKETQYF
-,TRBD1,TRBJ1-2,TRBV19,TGTGCCAGTAGTATTCATGCTTCGGACAGGGTAGAATATGGCTACACCTTC,CASSIHASDRVEYGYTF
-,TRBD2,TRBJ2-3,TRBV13,TGTGCCAGCAGCAACACTGGTTCGCGGGAGTCACAAGACCCTACGCAGTATTTT,CASSNTGSRESQDPTQYF
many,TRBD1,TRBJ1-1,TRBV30,TGTGCCTGGAGTACTCTGACAGGGGTGAACACTGAAGCTTTCTTT,CAWSTLTGVNTEAFF
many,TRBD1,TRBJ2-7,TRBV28,TGTGCCAGCAGTTCCCCAATCGCGGGACAGGGGGCAGACGAGCAGTACTTC,CASSSPIAGQGADEQYF
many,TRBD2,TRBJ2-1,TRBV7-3,TGTGCCAGCAGCTTACTAGCGGGAGTTCTCAATGAGCAGTTCTTC,CASSLLAGVLNEQFF
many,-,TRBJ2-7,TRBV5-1,TGCGCCAGCAGGGACCAGGTCTCCTACGAGCAGTACTTC,CASRDQVSYEQYF
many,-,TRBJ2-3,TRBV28,TGTGCCAGCAGTTCCCTCCCGCAGGGTCCCACAGATACGCAGTATTTT,CASSSLPQGPTDTQYF
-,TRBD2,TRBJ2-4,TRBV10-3,TGTGCCATCAGTGATCGAATAACAGCGGGAGGGCCCGGTGGAGGCATTCAGTACTTC,CAISDRITAGGPGGGIQYF
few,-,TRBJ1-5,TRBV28,TGTGCCAGCACTCTAGGGGGGAGGCAGCCCCAGCATTTT,CASTLGGRQPQHF
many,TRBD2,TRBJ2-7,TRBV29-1,TGCAGCGTTGAAGAGGCTAGCGGGAGGGCCCACGAGCAGTACTTC,CSVEEASGRAHEQYF
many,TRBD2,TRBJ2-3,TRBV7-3,TGTGCCAGCAGCTCTAGCGGGGAGGGAACAGATACGCAGTATTTT,CASSSSGEGTDTQYF
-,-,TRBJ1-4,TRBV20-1,TGCAGTGCTAGAGATGGCACAGATGAAAAACTGTTTTTT,CSARDGTDEKLFF
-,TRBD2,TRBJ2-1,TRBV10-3,TGTGCCATCAGTGGGGGGGCTAGGGGACTAGCGAACAATGAGCAGTTCTTC,CAISGGARGLANNEQFF
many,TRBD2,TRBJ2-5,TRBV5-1,TGCGCCAGCAGCGTAGGGTGGGCCGCTCGCGGGAGTGAAGAGACCCAGTACTTC,CASSVGWAARGSEETQYF
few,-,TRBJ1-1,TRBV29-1,TGCAGCGTCCACCAGGGGCTGGCTGAAGCTTTCTTT,CSVHQGLAEAFF
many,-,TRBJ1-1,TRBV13,TGTGCCAGCAGCATAAAGGGGTCACAGAACACTGAAGCTTTCTTT,CASSIKGSQNTEAFF